The 3 T cell receptor beta chains below come from one sample, sequenced in a study of blood T cell repertoires in COVID-19. Only in-frame clones appear in the TCRdb table, and some are missing; sequencing was by immunoSEQ multiplex PCR. The repertoire holds 150,000 to 200,000 clones, with 80% to 85% as singletons. Sequences were obtained from peripheral blood. These receptors were taken from a woman in her sixties or seventies with COVID-19, enrolled during active disease.

The genes are TRBV27 and TRBJ2-7; 12 bases are a match to TRBD2. The CDR3 covers 16 residues. J gave up 7 bases and V 1 base, and 8 bases lay outside the gene matches. Germline lookup yields CDR1 MNHEY and CDR2 SMNVEV (reference sequence). The CDR3 bases are TGTGCCAGCAGTTTATTTGGACTAGCGGGACCGCAAGAGCAGTACTTC. Encoded protein: CASSLFGLAGPQEQYF.

V is TRBV6-5 and J is TRBJ1-2; no clear D. The CDR3 loop spans 13 amino acids. V lost 7 bases and J lost 4, with 13 bases in between. The germline CDR1 and CDR2 sequences are MNHEY and SVGAGI. DNA for the CDR3: TGTGCCAGCACCCCCGGGTTGGGCTATGGCTACACCTTC. Encoded protein: CASTPGLGYGYTF.

The chain recombines TRBV5-6 with TRBJ1-2; perhaps TRBD1 as D (5 bases). This CDR3 has 16 residues. CDR1 is SGHDT and CDR2 is YYEEEE in the germline V gene. Trimming took off 1 base at V and 8 bases at J, with 21 bases between the two ends. This CDR3 reads CASSLRVGPGVHGYTF. The DNA of the CDR3 is TGTGCCAGCAGCTTGCGGGTAGGGCCGGGGGTCCACGGCTACACCTTC. Full variable domain (rest looked up from reference TRBV5-6 and TRBJ1-2): DAGVTQSPTHLIKTRGQQVTLRCSPKSGHDTVSWYQQALGQGPQFIFQYYEEEERQRGNFPDRFSGHQFPNYSSELNVNALLLGDSALYLCASSLRVGPGVHGYTFGSGTRLTVV.